What follows are 4 T cell receptor beta chains derived from one specimen sequenced in a study of cytomegalovirus exposure and HLA in healthy donors. This PCR relied on a set of 60 Vbeta primers and 13 Jbeta primers. The table came from immunoSEQ multiplex PCR; TCRdb's copy has only in-frame clones and leaves some out. The sample totals about 33,000 clones; its top ten clones hold more than 3.5%. Sequenced sample: PBMCs. All receptors come from a woman aged 40 to 50 in good health and CMV-seropositive.

The chain's CDR3 is CAWSAWTGGLAIYF. The CDR3 coding sequence is TGTGCCTGGAGTGCTTGGACAGGGGGCTTGGCCATATATTTT. The rearrangement links TRBV30 to TRBJ1-3; 11 bases align to TRBD1. This CDR3 spans 14 amino acids. V shed 1 base and J 11 bases; nucleotides not matched to a gene: 7. Germline CDR1 and CDR2: GTSNPN and SVGIG (reference sequence). Looking up the rest from reference TRBV30 and TRBJ1-3 gives the full variable domain: SQTIHQWPATLVQPVGSPLSLECTVEGTSNPNLYWYRQAAGRGLQLLFYSVGIGQISSEVPQNLSASRPQDRQFILSSKKLLLSDSGFYLCAWSAWTGGLAIYFGEGSWLTVV.

The V gene is TRBV30, the J gene TRBJ1-1; 11 bases match TRBD1. Trimming cost V 0 bases and J 3 bases; bases outside gene matches: 3. CDR1 is GTSNPN and CDR2 is SVGIG in the germline V gene (reference sequence). The CDR3 is 15 amino acids. DNA of the CDR3: TGTGCCTGGAGTGTACTGGGACAGGGGGACACTGAAGCTTTCTTT. Protein: CAWSVLGQGDTEAFF.

The genes are TRBV11-3 and TRBJ2-7, with TRBD1 as a possible D gene (6 bases). The germline V and J ends were trimmed by 3 bases and 3 bases, with 15 bases remaining between them. From germline, CDR1 is SGHNT and CDR2 YENEEA. CDR3 length: 15 residues. CDR3 coding DNA: TGTGCCAGCAGCTTGGGGGCAAACCCCAACTACGAGCAGTACTTC. This codes for CASSLGANPNYEQYF.

The chain carries TRBV29-1 and TRBJ2-4; D is uncertain. V was shortened by 2 bases and J by 8 bases, with 7 bases between the two germline ends. The CDR3 length is 11 residues. Germline V gene data show CDR1 as SQVTM and CDR2 as ANQGSEA. CDR3 region: CSVELVDIQYF. CDR3 sequence (DNA): TGCAGCGTTGAACTAGTTGACATTCAGTACTTC.